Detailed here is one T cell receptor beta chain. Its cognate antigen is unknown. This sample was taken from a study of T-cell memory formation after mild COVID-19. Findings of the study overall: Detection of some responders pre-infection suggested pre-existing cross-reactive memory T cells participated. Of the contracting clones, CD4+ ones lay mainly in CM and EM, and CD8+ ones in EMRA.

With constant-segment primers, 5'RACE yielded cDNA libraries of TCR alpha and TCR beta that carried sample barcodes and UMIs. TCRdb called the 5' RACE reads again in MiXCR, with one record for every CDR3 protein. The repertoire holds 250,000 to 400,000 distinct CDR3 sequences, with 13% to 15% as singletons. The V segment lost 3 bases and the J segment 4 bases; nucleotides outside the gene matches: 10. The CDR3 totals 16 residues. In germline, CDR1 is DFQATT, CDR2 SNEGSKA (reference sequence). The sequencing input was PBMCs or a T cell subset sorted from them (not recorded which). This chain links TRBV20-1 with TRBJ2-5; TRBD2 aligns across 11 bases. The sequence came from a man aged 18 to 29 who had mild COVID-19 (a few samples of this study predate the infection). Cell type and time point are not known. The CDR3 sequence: CSARIPSGGRGETQYF. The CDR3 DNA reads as TGCAGTGCTAGGATCCCTAGCGGGGGGAGGGGAGAGACCCAGTACTTC.